The present T cell receptor (beta chain) was sequenced within a study of T-cell memory formation after mild COVID-19 listed by TCRdb under 2021. Background for the entire study: TCR sequence clusters from the two donors were largely donor specific. In a couple of donors, T-cell clones that expanded and contracted after mild COVID-19 were followed by sequencing TCRalpha and TCRbeta repertoires longitudinally. Two young, previously healthy adult volunteers, one female and one male, were included in the cohort.

Here is what the overall study found, with its caveats: Contracting CD4+ clones were found mainly in CM and EM memory subsets, while CD8+ clones were enriched in EMRA. Clones contracting from day 15 to 85 had balanced CD4/CD8 phenotypes, while a second wave expanding from day 15 to 37 was biased towards CD4+. Only two mild cases were covered in the study, and larger cohorts including severe cases with pre-infection samples were considered necessary. Some responding clones were detected in pre-infection memory, which suggested that pre-existing cross-reactive memory T cells had joined the SARS-CoV-2 response. The second-wave clones that peaked on day 37 were not confirmed to be SARS-CoV-2 specific.

The table lists this clonotype with a few counts. Its antigen remains undetermined. No much larger clone is present one base from it, and per-base qualities are unavailable. Ficoll-Paque density gradient centrifugation was used to isolate PBMCs. Instrument used: Illumina NovaSeq 6000. TCRalpha and TCRbeta cDNA libraries were constructed by 5'RACE with constant-segment primers, with sample barcodes and unique molecular identifiers being introduced. RNA was extracted from every sample with Trizol reagent. Library amplification was performed in two PCR steps, and a second sample barcode and Illumina TruSeq adapters were introduced in the second step. The libraries were sequenced on an Illumina NovaSeq using 2 x 150 bp paired-end reads. On the study's bioinformatics: The reads were demultiplexed and collapsed into UMI-guided consensus sequences using migec v1.2.7. Using mixcr v2.1.11, the UMI consensuses were aligned to TRA and TRB V and J templates and assembled into clonotypes. A clonotype was counted as expanded or contracted only if both edgeR and NoisET called the change significant, with noise models trained on biological replicates. For edgeR calls, the thresholds were a false discovery rate-adjusted p below 0.01 and a log2 fold-change of 1. As an exploratory analysis of dynamics, PCA with hierarchical clustering was applied to max-normalized trajectories of the 1000 most abundant clonotypes. Separately sequenced CD4+ and CD8+ repertoires were used to assign a CD4 or CD8 phenotype to each responding clone. The raw public reads went through TCRdb reprocessing: fastp at Q25, MiXCR clone calling, in-frame beta chains kept. Each entry merges the rows of one CDR3 protein and shows their most common DNA and genes. The V and J calls here are based on TCRdb, not the publication. Counted in this sample were approximately 260,000 distinct CDR3 sequences; around 15% of them appeared once. The ten largest clones take up 22% of the sample.

The receptor was derived from a man younger than 35 who had mild COVID-19 (a few samples of this study predate the infection). The sample titles of this study are shuffled in the database, so cell type and time point are left out; the donor was told from shared clones. Sample: PBMCs or a T cell subset sorted from them (not recorded which).

The DNA is as follows: TGTGCCAGCAGTTTATCGGGCAGGAGAAAACTAGCCAAAAACATTCAGTACTTC. Translated, this gives CASSLSGRRKLAKNIQYF. The rearranged chain carries TRBV28 and TRBJ2-4; the D gene cannot be named for sure. From the germline V gene, CDR1 is MDHEN and CDR2 is SYDVKM. The CDR3 contains 18 residues, cysteine and phenylalanine counted. Only the CDR3 region is kept as DNA, spanning 54 bases read in frame from base 1. V and J are truncated by 1 base and 0 bases respectively, leaving an intervening sequence of 16 bases.